Listed below are T cell receptor beta chains from one sample, sequenced in a study of blood T cell repertoires in COVID-19. Using immunoSEQ multiplex PCR, the repertoire was profiled, and TCRdb retains in-frame clones only, with some absent. The table lists 150,000 or so clones, about 90% of them singletons. The sequencing input was peripheral blood. These receptors were obtained from a man younger than 40 with COVID-19, enrolled during active disease. The CDR3 runs from the conserved cysteine through the conserved F or W. D genes are given only for firm matches.

CASSPISSPAGQFF,.,TRBV11-3,TRBJ2-1
CASSLDRDSYEQYF,TRBD1,TRBV27,TRBJ2-7
CASSEGGGSSYEQYF,.,TRBV19,TRBJ2-7
CASSTRDSSTDTQYF,TRBD1,TRBV19,TRBJ2-3
CASSFDRGNTGELFF,TRBD1,TRBV27,TRBJ2-2
CASSLRGYDEQYF,.,TRBV27,TRBJ2-7
CASSRRTSGTEAFF,.,TRBV7-8,TRBJ1-1
CASSRREGRDTQYF,TRBD2,TRBV4-3,TRBJ2-3
CASSQGETGYQPQHF,TRBD1,TRBV11-2,TRBJ1-5
CASSQTGVGEDTQYF,TRBD1,TRBV5-1,TRBJ2-3
CASSSIAGGYTGELFF,TRBD2,TRBV7-2,TRBJ2-2
CASSRGQPGGEAFF,TRBD1,TRBV6-6,TRBJ1-1
CSASGTGGSYNEQFF,TRBD2,TRBV29-1,TRBJ2-1
CASSIEGVGGYTF,.,TRBV19,TRBJ1-2
CASRGDRGTEAFF,TRBD1,TRBV13,TRBJ1-1
CASSLGTLETQYF,.,TRBV11-1,TRBJ2-5
CASSGQDLGTQYF,.,TRBV5-1,TRBJ2-5
CASSPVQLAGTEAFF,.,TRBV4-1,TRBJ1-1
CASSPGQVGFGYTF,TRBD1,TRBV7-8,TRBJ1-2
CASTPRGYNEQYF,.,TRBV7-2,TRBJ2-7
CASSYGQGSTNEKLFF,TRBD1,TRBV11-2,TRBJ1-4
CASSLAGHDYGYTF,.,TRBV5-1,TRBJ1-2
CASSPPSGGRSGELFF,TRBD2,TRBV18,TRBJ2-2
CASSRREGPAYEQYF,TRBD2,TRBV19,TRBJ2-7
CASRPGQPYGYTF,TRBD1,TRBV28,TRBJ1-2
CASSIRGGGFNTGELFF,TRBD1,TRBV19,TRBJ2-2
CASSQDPGTDTQYF,.,TRBV4-1,TRBJ2-3
CASSQVYGQGRNTGELFF,.,TRBV4-3,TRBJ2-2
CASSANRGFQETQYF,TRBD1,TRBV11-2,TRBJ2-5
CASSQEERGTEAFF,.,TRBV4-3,TRBJ1-1
CASSLERGWNTEAFF,.,TRBV5-1,TRBJ1-1
CASSAQGLGNTGELFF,.,TRBV2,TRBJ2-2
CASSPDAHPSGGANVLTF,TRBD2,TRBV18,TRBJ2-6
CASSRTGGAGHQPQHF,TRBD1,TRBV7-2,TRBJ1-5
CASSVGSGAGVNYGYTF,.,TRBV9,TRBJ1-2
CATSRAGTAASSEQYF,TRBD1,TRBV15,TRBJ2-7
CASSPWGGMQLFF,.,TRBV27,TRBJ1-4
CASSFAGTSYEQYF,.,TRBV28,TRBJ2-7
CAITPGQGREQYF,TRBD1,TRBV10-3,TRBJ2-7
CASSQDTPNYGYTF,.,TRBV5-1,TRBJ1-2
CASSPNRGRYGQYF,TRBD1,TRBV27,TRBJ2-7
CASSTRDSKNIQYF,TRBD1,TRBV6-2/TRBV6-3,TRBJ2-4